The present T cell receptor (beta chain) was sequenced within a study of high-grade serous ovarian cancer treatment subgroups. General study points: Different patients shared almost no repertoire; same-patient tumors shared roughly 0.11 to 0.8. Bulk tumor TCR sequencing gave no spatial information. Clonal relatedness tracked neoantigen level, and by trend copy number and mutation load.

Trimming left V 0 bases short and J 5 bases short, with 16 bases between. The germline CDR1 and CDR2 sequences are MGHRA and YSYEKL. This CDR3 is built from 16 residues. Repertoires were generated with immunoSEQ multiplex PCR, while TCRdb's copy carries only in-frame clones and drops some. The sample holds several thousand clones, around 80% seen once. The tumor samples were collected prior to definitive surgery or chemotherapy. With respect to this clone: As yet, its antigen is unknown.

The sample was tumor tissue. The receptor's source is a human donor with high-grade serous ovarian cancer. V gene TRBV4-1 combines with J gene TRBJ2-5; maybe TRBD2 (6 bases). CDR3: CASSQDSLRGRETQYF. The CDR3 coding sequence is TGCGCCAGCAGCCAAGATTCATTGCGGGGCAGGGAGACCCAGTACTTC.